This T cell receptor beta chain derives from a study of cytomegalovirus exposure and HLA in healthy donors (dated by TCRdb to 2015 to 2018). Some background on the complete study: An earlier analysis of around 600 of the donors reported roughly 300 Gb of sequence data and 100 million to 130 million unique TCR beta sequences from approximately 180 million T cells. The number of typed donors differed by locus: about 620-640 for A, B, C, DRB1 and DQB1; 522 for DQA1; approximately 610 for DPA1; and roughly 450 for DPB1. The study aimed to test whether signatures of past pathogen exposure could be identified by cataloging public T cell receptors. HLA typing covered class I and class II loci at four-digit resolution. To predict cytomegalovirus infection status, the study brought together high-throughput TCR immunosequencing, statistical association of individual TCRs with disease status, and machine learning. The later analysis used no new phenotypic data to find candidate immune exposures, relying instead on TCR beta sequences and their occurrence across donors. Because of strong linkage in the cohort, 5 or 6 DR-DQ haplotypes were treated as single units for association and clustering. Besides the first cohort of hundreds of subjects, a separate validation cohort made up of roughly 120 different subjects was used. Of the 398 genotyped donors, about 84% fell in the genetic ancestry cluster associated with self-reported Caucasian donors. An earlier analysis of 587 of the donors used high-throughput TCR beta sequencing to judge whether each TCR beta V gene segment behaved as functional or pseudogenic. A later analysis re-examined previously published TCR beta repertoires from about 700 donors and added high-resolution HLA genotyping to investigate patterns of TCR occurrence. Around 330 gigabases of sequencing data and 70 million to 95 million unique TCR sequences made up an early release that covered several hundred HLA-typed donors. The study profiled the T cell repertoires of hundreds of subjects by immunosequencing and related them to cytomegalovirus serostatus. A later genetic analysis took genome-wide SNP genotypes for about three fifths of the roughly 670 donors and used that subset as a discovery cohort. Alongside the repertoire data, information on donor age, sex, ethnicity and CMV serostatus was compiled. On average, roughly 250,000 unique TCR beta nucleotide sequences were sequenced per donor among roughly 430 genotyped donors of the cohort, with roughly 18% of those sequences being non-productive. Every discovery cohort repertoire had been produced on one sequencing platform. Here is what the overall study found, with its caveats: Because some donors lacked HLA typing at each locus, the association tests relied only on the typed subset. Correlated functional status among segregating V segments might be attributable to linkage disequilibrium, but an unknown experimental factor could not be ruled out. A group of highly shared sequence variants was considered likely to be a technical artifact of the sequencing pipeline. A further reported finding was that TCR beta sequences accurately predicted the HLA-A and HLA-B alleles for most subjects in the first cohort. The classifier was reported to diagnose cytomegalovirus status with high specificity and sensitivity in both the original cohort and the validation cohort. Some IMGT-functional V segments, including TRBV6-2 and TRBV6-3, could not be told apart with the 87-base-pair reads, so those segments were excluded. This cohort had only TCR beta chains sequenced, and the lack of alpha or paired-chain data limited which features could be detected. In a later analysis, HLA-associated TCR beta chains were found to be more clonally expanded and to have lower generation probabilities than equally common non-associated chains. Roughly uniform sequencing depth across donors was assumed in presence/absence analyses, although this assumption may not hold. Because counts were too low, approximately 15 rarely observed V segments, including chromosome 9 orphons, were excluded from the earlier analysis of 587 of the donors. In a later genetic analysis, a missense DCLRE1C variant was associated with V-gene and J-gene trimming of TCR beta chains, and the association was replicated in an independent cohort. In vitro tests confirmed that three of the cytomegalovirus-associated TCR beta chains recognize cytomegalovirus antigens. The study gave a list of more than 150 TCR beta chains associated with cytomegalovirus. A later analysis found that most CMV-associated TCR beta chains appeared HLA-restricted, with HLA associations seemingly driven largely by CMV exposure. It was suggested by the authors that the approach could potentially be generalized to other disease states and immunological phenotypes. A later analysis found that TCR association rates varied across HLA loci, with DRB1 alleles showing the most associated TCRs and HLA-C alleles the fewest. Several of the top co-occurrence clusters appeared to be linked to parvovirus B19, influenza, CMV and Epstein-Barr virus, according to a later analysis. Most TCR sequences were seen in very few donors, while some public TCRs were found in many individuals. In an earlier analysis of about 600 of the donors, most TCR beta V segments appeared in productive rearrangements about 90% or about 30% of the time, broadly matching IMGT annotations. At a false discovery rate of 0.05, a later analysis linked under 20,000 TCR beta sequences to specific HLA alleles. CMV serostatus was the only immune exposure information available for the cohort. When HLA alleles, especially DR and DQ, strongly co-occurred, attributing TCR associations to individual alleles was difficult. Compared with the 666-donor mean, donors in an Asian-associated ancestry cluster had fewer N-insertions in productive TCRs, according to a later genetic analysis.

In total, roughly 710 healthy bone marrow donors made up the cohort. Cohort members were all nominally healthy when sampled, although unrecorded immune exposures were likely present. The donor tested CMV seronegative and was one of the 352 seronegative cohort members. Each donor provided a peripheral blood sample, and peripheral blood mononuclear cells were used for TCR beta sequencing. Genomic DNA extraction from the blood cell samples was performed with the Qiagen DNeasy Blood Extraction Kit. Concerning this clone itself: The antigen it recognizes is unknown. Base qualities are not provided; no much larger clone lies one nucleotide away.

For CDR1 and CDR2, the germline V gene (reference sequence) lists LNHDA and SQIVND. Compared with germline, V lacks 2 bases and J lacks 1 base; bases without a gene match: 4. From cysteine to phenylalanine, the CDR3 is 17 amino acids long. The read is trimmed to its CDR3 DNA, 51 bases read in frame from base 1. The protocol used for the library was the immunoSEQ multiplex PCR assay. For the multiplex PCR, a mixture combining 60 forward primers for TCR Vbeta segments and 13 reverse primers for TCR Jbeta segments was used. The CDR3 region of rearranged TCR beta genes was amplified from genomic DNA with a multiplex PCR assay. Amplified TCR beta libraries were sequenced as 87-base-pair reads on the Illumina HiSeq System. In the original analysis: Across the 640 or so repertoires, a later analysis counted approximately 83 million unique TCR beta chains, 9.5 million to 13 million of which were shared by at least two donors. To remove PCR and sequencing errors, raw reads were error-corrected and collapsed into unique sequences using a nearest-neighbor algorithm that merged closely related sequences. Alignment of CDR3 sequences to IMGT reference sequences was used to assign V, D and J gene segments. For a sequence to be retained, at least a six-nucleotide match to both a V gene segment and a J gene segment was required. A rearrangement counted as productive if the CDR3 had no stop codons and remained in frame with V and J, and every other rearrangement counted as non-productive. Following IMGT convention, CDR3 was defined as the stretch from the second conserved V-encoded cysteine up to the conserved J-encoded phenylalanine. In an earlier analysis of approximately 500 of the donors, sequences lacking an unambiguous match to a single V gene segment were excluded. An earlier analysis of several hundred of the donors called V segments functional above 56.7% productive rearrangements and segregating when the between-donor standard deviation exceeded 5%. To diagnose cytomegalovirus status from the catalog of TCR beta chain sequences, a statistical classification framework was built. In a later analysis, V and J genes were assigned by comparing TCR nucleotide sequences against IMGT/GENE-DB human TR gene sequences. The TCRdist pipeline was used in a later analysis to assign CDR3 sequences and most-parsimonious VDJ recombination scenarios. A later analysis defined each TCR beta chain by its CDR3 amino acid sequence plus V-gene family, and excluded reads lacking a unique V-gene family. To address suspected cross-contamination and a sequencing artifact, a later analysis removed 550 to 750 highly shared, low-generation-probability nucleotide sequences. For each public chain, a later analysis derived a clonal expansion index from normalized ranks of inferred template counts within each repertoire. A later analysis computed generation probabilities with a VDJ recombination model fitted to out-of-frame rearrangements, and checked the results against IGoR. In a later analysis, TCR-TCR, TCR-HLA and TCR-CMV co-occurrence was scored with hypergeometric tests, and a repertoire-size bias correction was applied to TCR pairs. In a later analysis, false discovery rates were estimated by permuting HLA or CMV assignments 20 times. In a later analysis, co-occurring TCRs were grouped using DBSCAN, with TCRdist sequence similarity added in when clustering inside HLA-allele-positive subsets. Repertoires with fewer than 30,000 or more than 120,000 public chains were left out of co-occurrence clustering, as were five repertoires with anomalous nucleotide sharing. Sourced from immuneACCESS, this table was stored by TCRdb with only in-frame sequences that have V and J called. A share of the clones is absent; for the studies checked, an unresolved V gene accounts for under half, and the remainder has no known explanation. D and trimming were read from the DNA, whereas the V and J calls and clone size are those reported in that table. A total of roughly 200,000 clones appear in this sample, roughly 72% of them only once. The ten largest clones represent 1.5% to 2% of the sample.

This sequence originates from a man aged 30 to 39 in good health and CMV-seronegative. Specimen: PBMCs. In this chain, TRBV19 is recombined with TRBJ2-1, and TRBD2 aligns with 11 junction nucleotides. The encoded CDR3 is CASSILTSGSSYNEQFF. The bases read TGTGCCAGTAGTATACTAACTAGCGGGAGTTCCTACAATGAGCAGTTCTTC.